The rows below give T cell receptor beta chains drawn from one sample of a study of cytomegalovirus exposure and HLA in healthy donors. This table comes from immunoSEQ multiplex PCR, and its TCRdb copy is limited to in-frame clones, with some not included. The profile covers over 150,000 clones, with roughly four fifths appearing a single time and 7.5% to 9.5% taken by the ten largest. The sample comprised PBMCs. These receptors came from a male donor in good health and CMV-seropositive. The CDR3 runs from the conserved cysteine through the conserved F or W. Fields, in order: V gene, J gene, clone size, D gene, CDR3 DNA, CDR3 protein. D genes are given only for firm matches. The size field is filled for only some rows; it gives once, few, many or a size class.

TRBV7-2	TRBJ2-2	NA	NA	TGTGCCAGCAGCGTCCAAACGAACACCGGGGAGCTGTTTTTT	CASSVQTNTGELFF
TRBV5-4	TRBJ2-6	NA	NA	TGTGCCAGCAGCTTGGCGGGGGGCCACCGCTCTGGGGCCAACGTCCTGACTTTC	CASSLAGGHRSGANVLTF
TRBV6-1	TRBJ2-2	NA	NA	TGTGCCAGCAGCACCCAGGGTACCGGGGAGCTGTTTTTT	CASSTQGTGELFF
TRBV19	TRBJ1-5	NA	TRBD1	TGTGCCAGTAGTATAGCGGGACAGAGCAATCAGCCCCAGCATTTT	CASSIAGQSNQPQHF
TRBV7-9	TRBJ1-4	NA	NA	TGTGCCAGCAGCTTAGCGATTCGGGGGGAACTGTTTTTT	CASSLAIRGELFF
TRBV21-1	TRBJ2-6	NA	NA	TGTGCCAGCAGCAAAACAGGTAACTCTGGGGCCAACGTCCTGACTTTC	CASSKTGNSGANVLTF
TRBV10-3	TRBJ1-3	few	TRBD1	TGTGCCATCGGGGACAGGGGATCTGGAAACACCATATATTTT	CAIGDRGSGNTIYF
TRBV5-4	TRBJ2-3	NA	TRBD2	TGTGCCAGCAGCTTGGGACTAGCGGGAGCAGCAAATACGCAGTATTTT	CASSLGLAGAANTQYF
TRBV2	TRBJ2-2	NA	NA	TGTGCCAGCAGAAGGACAGTCCTTCCTCCCGGGGAGCTGTTTTTT	CASRRTVLPPGELFF
TRBV6-1	TRBJ1-2	many	NA	TGTGCCAGCAGCGCCGAGGGCTATGGCTACACCTTC	CASSAEGYGYTF
TRBV6-5	TRBJ1-5	few	NA	TGTGCCAGCAGTCCCAGGGGTCAGCCCCAGCATTTT	CASSPRGQPQHF